This T cell receptor (beta chain) was obtained from a study of blood T cell repertoires in COVID-19. For the study at large: Whether acute or convalescent, the COVID-19 samples came from the United States, Italy and Spain.

Adults between roughly 18 and 95 years of age took part from fewer than 30 US areas. The CDR3 covers 16 residues. The J segment lost 6 bases and the V segment lost 4 bases, leaving 9 bases of the junction unmatched. Germline V CDR1 and CDR2: SGHRS, YFSETQ. As handled by the study authors: Amplification from reference gene primers served as the basis for estimated nucleated cell counts. TCRdb keeps only in-frame clones here, not all; method: immunoSEQ multiplex PCR. The V and J calls and clone size come from that table; D and trimming were worked out from the DNA. The data show 200,000 to 250,000 clones, with 81% seen just once and 8.9% held by the top ten.

Sequencing was done on a sample of PBMCs or T cells enriched from blood (not recorded which). The sequence was obtained from a woman aged 50 to 60 with acute COVID-19. The chain combines TRBV5-1 with TRBJ2-1, with 11 bases fitting TRBD2. The chain's CDR3 is CASSPGTSGILNEQFF. The CDR3 nucleotides read TGCGCCAGCAGCCCGGGGACTAGCGGAATTCTCAATGAGCAGTTCTTC. Complete variable domain (other parts from reference TRBV5-1 and TRBJ2-1): KAGVTQTPRYLIKTRGQQVTLSCSPISGHRSVSWYQQTPGQGLQFLFEYFSETQRNKGNFPGRFSGRQFSNSRSEMNVSTLELGDSALYLCASSPGTSGILNEQFFGPGTRLTVL.